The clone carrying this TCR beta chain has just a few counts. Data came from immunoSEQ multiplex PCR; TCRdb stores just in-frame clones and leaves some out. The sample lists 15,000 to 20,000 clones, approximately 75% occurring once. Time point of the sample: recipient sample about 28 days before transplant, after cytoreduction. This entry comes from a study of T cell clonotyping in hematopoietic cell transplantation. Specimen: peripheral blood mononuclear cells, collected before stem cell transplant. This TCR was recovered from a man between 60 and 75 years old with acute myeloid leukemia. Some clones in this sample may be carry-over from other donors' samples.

The CDR3 region is CASIFPAGNYGYTF. CDR3 nucleotide sequence: TGTGCCAGCATCTTCCCGGCCGGTAACTATGGCTACACCTTC. The rearrangement links TRBV7-2 to TRBJ1-2; D is uncertain. Germline V gene data show CDR1 as SGHTA and CDR2 as FQGNSA. This CDR3 has 14 amino acids. Trimming left V 7 bases short and J 1 base short, with 13 bases between.